The present T cell receptor beta chain was sequenced within a study of human T cells and chemical hapten exposure. For the study at large: TCR yields per sample varied, mainly owing to small pooled library volume differences.

Individual cDNA molecules each carried unique molecular identifiers attached by the library. TCRdb ran MiXCR on the RACE reads and lists one entry per CDR3 protein. The repertoire holds 100,000 to 150,000 distinct CDR3 sequences, with roughly 13% as singletons. The V and J ends lost 4 bases and 2 bases, in that order; junction bases with no gene match: 8. From germline, CDR1 is SNHLY and CDR2 FYNNEI. The length of the CDR3 is 17 residues. Time point here: patch test 1, 2 weeks after DPC sensitization. The sample's treatment: therapeutic diphenylcyclopropenone sensitization with weekly scalp DPC. This clonotype occurred a few times.

The chain is built from TRBV2 and TRBJ2-1, with 10 bases that match TRBD2. Source: whole blood, taken in connection with sensitization to the hapten diphenylcyclopropenone (DPC). This receptor was identified in a man younger than 30 with alopecia areata. Some clones in this sample may be carry-over from other donors' samples. DNA of the CDR3: TGTGCCAGCAGTGGTGATAGCGGGGGGAAAACCTACAATGAGCAGTTCTTC. This codes for CASSGDSGGKTYNEQFF. The full variable domain, its missing parts supplied by reference TRBV2 and TRBJ2-1, is EPEVTQTPSHQVTQMGQEVILRCVPISNHLYFYWYRQILGQKVEFLVSFYNNEISEKSEIFDDQFSVERPDGSNFTLKIRSTKLEDSAMYFCASSGDSGGKTYNEQFFGPGTRLTVL.